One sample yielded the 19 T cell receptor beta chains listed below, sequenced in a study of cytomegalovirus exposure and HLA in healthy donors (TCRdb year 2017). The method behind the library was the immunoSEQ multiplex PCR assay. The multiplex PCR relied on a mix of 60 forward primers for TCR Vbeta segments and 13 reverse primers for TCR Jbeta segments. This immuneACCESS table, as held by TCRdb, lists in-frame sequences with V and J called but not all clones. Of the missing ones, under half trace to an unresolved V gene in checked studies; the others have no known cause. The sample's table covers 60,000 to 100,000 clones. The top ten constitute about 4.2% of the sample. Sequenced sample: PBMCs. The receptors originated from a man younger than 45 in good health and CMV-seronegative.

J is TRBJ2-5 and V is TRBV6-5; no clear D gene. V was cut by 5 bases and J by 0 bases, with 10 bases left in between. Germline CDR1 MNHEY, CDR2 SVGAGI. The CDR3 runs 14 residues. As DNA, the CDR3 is TGTGCCAGCAGTGGCCCGCAGTACCAAGAGACCCAGTACTTC. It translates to CASSGPQYQETQYF.

This CDR3 reads CASSPYEAGSYGYTF. The CDR3 coding sequence is TGTGCCAGCAGTCCCTATGAAGCAGGGTCCTATGGCTACACCTTC. The rearrangement joins TRBV28 to TRBJ1-2, with TRBD1 as a possible D gene (5 bases). V was cut by 5 bases and J by 4 bases, with 17 bases left in between. In germline, CDR1 is MDHEN, CDR2 SYDVKM. This CDR3 is 15 amino acids long.

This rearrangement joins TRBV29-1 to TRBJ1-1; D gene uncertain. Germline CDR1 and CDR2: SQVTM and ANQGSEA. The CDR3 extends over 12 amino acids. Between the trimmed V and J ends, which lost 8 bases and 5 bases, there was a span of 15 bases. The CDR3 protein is CSLHTYGTEAFF. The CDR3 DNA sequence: TGCAGCCTTCATACTTACGGGACTGAAGCTTTCTTT.

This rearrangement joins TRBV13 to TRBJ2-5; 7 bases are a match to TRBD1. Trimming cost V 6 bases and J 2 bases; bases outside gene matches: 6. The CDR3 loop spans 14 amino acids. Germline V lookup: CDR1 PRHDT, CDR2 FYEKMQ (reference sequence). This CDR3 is CASRTQGDQETQYF. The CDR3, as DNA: TGTGCCAGCAGGACCCAGGGGGATCAAGAGACCCAGTACTTC.

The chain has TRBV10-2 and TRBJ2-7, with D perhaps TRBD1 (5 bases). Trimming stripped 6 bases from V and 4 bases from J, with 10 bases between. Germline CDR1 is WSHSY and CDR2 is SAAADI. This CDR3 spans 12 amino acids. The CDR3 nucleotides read TGCGCCAGCAGGGACATCAGTTACGAGCAGTACTTC. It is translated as CASRDISYEQYF.

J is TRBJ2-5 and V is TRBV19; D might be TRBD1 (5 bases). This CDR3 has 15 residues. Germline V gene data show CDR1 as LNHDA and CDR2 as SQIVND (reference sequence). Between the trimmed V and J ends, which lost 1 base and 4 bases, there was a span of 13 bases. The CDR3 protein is CASSIGGAARETQYF. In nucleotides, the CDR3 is TGTGCCAGTAGTATAGGGGGCGCGGCGCGAGAGACCCAGTACTTC.

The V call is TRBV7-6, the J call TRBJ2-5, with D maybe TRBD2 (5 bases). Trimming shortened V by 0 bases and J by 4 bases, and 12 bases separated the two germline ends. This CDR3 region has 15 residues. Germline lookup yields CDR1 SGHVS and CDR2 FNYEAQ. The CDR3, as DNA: TGTGCCAGCAGCTTAGCATCCGGGAACCGAGAGACCCAGTACTTC. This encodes CASSLASGNRETQYF.

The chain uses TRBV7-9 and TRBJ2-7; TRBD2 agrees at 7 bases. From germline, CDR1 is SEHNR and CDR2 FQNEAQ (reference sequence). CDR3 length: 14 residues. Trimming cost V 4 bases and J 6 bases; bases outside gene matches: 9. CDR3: CASSSGLAVREQYF. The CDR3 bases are TGTGCCAGCAGCTCCGGGCTAGCGGTGCGCGAGCAGTACTTC.

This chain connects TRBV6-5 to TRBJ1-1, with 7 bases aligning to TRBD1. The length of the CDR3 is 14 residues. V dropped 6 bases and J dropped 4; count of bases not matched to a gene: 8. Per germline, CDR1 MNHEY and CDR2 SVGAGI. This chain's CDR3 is CASRHRQGLTEAFF. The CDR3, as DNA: TGTGCCAGCAGGCACAGACAGGGACTCACTGAAGCTTTCTTT.

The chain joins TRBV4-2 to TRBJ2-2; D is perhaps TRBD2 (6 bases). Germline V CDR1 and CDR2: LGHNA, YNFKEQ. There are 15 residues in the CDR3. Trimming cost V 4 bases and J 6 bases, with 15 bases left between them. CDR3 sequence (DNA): TGTGCCAGCAGCCCTAGAGGGCCGGGGGCCGGGGAGCTGTTTTTT. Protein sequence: CASSPRGPGAGELFF.

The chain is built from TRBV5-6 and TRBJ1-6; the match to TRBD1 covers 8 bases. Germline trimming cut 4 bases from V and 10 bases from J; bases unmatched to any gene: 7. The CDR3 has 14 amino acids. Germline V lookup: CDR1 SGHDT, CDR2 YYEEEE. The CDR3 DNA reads TGTGCCAGCAGCCCTTGGACAGGGAGCTCACCCCTCCACTTT. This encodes CASSPWTGSSPLHF.

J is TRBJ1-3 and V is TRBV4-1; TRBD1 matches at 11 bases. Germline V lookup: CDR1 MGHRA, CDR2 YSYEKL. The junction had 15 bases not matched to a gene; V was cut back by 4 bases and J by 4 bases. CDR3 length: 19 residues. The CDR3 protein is CASSLRTRTGGALGNTIYF. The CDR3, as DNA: TGCGCCAGCAGCCTCCGAACCCGGACAGGGGGCGCGTTAGGAAACACCATATATTTT.

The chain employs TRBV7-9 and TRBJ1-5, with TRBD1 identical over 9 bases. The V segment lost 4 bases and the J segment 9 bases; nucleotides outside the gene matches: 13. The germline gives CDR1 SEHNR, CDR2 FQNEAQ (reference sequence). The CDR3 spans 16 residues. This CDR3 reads CASSSPGQGFGGPQHF. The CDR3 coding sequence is TGTGCCAGCAGCTCTCCGGGACAGGGTTTTGGGGGGCCCCAGCATTTT.

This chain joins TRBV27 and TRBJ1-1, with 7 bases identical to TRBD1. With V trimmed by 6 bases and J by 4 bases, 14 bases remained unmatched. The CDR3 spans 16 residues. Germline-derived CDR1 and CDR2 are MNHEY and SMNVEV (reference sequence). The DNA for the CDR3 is TGTGCCAGCAGGTACAGGGGTGGGCAGTTCAGCACTGAAGCTTTCTTT. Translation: CASRYRGGQFSTEAFF.

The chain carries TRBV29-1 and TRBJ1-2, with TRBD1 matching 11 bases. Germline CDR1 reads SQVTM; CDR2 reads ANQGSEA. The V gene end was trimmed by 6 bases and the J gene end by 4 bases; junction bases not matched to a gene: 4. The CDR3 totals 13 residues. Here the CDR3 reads CSVGQGDGYGYTF. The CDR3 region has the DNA TGCAGCGTGGGACAGGGGGATGGCTATGGCTACACCTTC.

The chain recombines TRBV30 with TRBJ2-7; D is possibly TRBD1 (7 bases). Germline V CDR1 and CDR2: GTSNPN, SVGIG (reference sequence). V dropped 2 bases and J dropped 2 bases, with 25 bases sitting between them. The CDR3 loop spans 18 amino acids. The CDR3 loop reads CAWSPTGVQLGGAYEQYF. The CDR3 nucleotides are TGTGCCTGGAGTCCCACAGGGGTGCAACTAGGAGGGGCCTACGAGCAGTACTTC.

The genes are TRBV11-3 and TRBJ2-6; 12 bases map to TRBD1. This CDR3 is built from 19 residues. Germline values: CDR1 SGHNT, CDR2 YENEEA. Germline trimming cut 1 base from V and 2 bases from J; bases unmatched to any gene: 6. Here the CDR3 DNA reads TGTGCCAGCAGCTTAGGTTCGGGACAGGGGGCTGCTGGGGCCAACGTCCTGACTTTC. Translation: CASSLGSGQGAAGANVLTF.

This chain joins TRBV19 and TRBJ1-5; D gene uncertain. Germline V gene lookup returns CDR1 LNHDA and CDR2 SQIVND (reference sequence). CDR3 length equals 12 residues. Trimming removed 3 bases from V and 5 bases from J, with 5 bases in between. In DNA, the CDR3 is TGTGCCAGTAGTATCGGGGATCAGCCCCAGCATTTT. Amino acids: CASSIGDQPQHF.

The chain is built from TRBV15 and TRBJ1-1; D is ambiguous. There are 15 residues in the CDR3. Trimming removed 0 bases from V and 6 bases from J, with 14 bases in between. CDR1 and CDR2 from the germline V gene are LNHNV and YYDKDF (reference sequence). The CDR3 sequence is CATSRDNAGSPEAFF. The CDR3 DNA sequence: TGTGCCACCAGCAGAGATAATGCGGGTAGTCCTGAAGCTTTCTTT.